What follows are 20 T cell receptor beta chains derived from one specimen sequenced in a study of human T cells and chemical hapten exposure (dated by TCRdb to the early 2020s). Library preparation was by 5' RACE. Sequencing was performed on an Illumina MiSeq. TCRdb reprocessing: public reads trimmed at Q25 with fastp, clones called with MiXCR, in-frame beta chains kept. Rows with a matching CDR3 protein are joined into one entry that keeps the most common DNA and genes. A total of about 140,000 distinct CDR3 sequences appear in this sample, around 4% of them only once. The ten largest clones represent approximately 1.4% of the sample. Total RNA was extracted from unfractionated whole blood that had been collected in Tempus Blood RNA tubes. These receptors were taken from a female donor in good health.

In its sample, this clonotype was seen many times. This chain links TRBV28 with TRBJ2-5; a weak D match, TRBD1 (6 bases). The length of the CDR3 is 13 residues. Trimming removed 5 bases at V and 0 bases at J, with 7 bases between. From germline, CDR1 is MDHEN and CDR2 SYDVKM. DNA of the CDR3: TGTGCCAGCAGTAAGGGGGACCAAGAGACCCAGTACTTC. Residues: CASSKGDQETQYF.

This sequence joins TRBV7-2 and TRBJ2-7; D unresolved. This CDR3 comprises 12 residues. CDR1 SGHTA and CDR2 FQGNSA come from the germline V gene. Trimming removed 5 bases from V and 4 bases from J, with 9 bases in between. In nucleotides, the CDR3 is TGTGCCAGCAGCCCTACTTATTACGAGCAGTACTTC. It specifies CASSPTYYEQYF.

This clonotype was counted at least ten times. CDR3 loop: CATSDAPGARPDTQYF. The CDR3 DNA reads TGTGCCACCAGTGATGCACCGGGGGCCCGCCCGGATACGCAGTATTTT. This rearrangement joins TRBV24-1 to TRBJ2-3; D is possibly TRBD1 or TRBD2 (6 bases each). The V gene lost 3 bases and the J gene lost 6 bases, with 18 bases spanning the gap. Germline V lookup: CDR1 KGHDR, CDR2 SFDVKD. This CDR3 contains 16 residues.

The table lists this clonotype with many counts. V is TRBV12-3 or TRBV12-4 and J is TRBJ2-2; D is undetermined. The CDR3 length is 12 residues. The ends were cut back, 5 bases at V and 1 base at J, with 2 bases in the middle. The CDR3 loop is CASSMNTGELFF. In DNA, the CDR3 is TGTGCCAGCAGTATGAACACCGGGGAGCTGTTTTTT.

This clonotype was recorded at least ten times. J is TRBJ2-1 and V is TRBV25-1, with a possible D match to TRBD2 (6 bases). Trimming removed 3 bases from V and 0 bases from J, with 18 bases in between. The CDR3 is made up of 18 amino acids. CDR1 is MGHDK and CDR2 is SYGVNS in the germline V gene. CDR3 nucleotide sequence: TGTGCCAGCAGTGAGACTAGTGTAGGGACGAGCTCCTACAATGAGCAGTTCTTC. Protein: CASSETSVGTSSYNEQFF.

Concerning this clonotype itself: A much larger clone sits a single nucleotide away, making a read error possible. The chain recombines TRBV7-9 with TRBJ1-1; the D gene is possibly TRBD1 (5 bases). Trimming cost V 6 bases and J 6 bases, with 20 bases left between them. The CDR3 has 15 amino acids. The germline V gene has CDR1 SEHNR and CDR2 FQNEAQ (reference sequence). The CDR3 loop is CASRPDTGQYAEAFF. CDR3 in DNA: TGTGCCAGCAGACCGGATACGGGGCAGTACGCTGAAGCTTTCTTT.

This clonotype was found many times. V is TRBV6-1 and J is TRBJ2-7; TRBD2 is a possible D gene (6 bases). Deletions cut 8 bases from V and 3 bases from J, with 14 bases between. The CDR3 loop spans 13 amino acids. The germline gives CDR1 MNHNS, CDR2 SASEGT. The CDR3 protein is CASPSRGGYEQYF. The CDR3, as DNA: TGTGCCAGCCCTTCGCGGGGCGGCTACGAGCAGTACTTC.

This clonotype was counted at least ten times. The V call is TRBV28, the J call TRBJ1-5; unclear D gene. This CDR3 is built from 14 residues. Germline CDR1 and CDR2: MDHEN and SYDVKM. The V gene lost 7 bases and the J gene lost 0 bases, with 10 bases spanning the gap. The CDR3, as DNA: TGTGCCAGCACCCGAGAGGTTAGCAATCAGCCCCAGCATTTT. It codes for CASTREVSNQPQHF. The whole variable domain, filled in from reference TRBV28 and TRBJ1-5, reads DVKVTQSSRYLVKRTGEKVFLECVQDMDHENMFWYRQDPGLGLRLIYFSYDVKMKEKGDIPEGYSVSREKKERFSLILESASTNQTSMYLCASTREVSNQPQHFGDGTRLSIL.

There are many counts of this clonotype. The rearrangement joins TRBV6-2 or TRBV6-3 to TRBJ1-1; perhaps TRBD1 as D (5 bases). Germline V gene sequence: CDR1 MNHEY, CDR2 SVGEGT. This CDR3 is 15 amino acids long. V was trimmed by 2 bases and J by 1 base, leaving 11 bases between them. CDR3 nucleotide sequence: TGTGCCAGCAGTTACGCGGGACCGCCGAACACTGAAGCTTTCTTT. This translates into CASSYAGPPNTEAFF.

This clonotype was recorded at least ten times. This chain links TRBV12-3 or TRBV12-4 with TRBJ1-1; D might be TRBD1 (5 bases). V was trimmed by 2 bases and J by 8 bases, leaving 12 bases between them. The CDR3 runs 13 residues. CDR3 loop: CASSLRSDSEAFF. In nucleotides, the CDR3 is TGTGCCAGCAGTTTACGCTCTGACAGCGAAGCTTTCTTT.

As for this clonotype: A single base separates this from a much larger clone, so it may be a read error. The chain uses TRBV3-1 and TRBJ2-7; perhaps TRBD1 as D (6 bases). The V end lost 3 bases, the J end lost 5 bases, and 11 bases lay between the germline ends. The CDR3 length is 13 residues. Germline CDR1 is LGHDT and CDR2 is YNNKEL (reference sequence). The CDR3 bases are TGTGCCAGCAGCCACAGGGGCCCCGACGAGCAGTACTTC. Translating gives CASSHRGPDEQYF.

On this clonotype itself: A much larger clonotype is one base distant, so this may be a read error. The V and J genes are TRBV20-1 and TRBJ1-6; D uncertain. The CDR3 contains 18 residues. The germline V gene has CDR1 DFQATT and CDR2 SNEGSKA (reference sequence). For the CDR3, the DNA is TGCGGTGCTAGAGATCGAGGTTTGGCAGGAAACTATAATTCACCCCTCCACTTT. Amino acids: CGARDRGLAGNYNSPLHF.

The chain links TRBV11-2 to TRBJ2-7; D may be TRBD1 (6 bases). CDR3 length: 12 amino acids. Germline values: CDR1 SGHAT, CDR2 FQNNGV. The V gene lost 8 bases and the J gene lost 5 bases, with 13 bases spanning the gap. CDR3 amino acids: CASAAGADEQYF. The CDR3 nucleotides are TGTGCCAGCGCAGCAGGGGCTGACGAGCAGTACTTC.

This clonotype has ten or more counts. V and J are TRBV5-1 and TRBJ2-2, with 9 nucleotides matching TRBD1. The germline gives CDR1 SGHRS, CDR2 YFSETQ. Trimming removed 5 bases from V and 5 bases from J; junction bases left unmatched: 7. The CDR3 is made up of 15 amino acids. CDR3: CASSLQGAQTGELFF. CDR3 nucleotides: TGCGCCAGCAGTTTACAGGGGGCACAAACCGGGGAGCTGTTTTTT.

This clonotype was found many times. V usage is TRBV7-6 and J usage is TRBJ2-7, with 9 bases that match TRBD2. CDR3 length: 15 residues. CDR1 and CDR2 (germline): SGHVS, FNYEAQ. Trimming took 1 base from V and 4 from J; bases not matched to a gene: 5. CDR3 protein: CASSLVPAGGYEQYF. Here the CDR3 DNA reads TGTGCCAGCAGCTTAGTCCCAGCGGGGGGATACGAGCAGTACTTC. The full variable domain, rest sourced from reference TRBV7-6 and TRBJ2-7, is GAGVSQSPRYKVTKRGQDVALRCDPISGHVSLYWYRQALGQGPEFLTYFNYEAQQDKSGLPNDRFSAERPEGSISTLTIQRTEQRDSAMYRCASSLVPAGGYEQYFGPGTRLTVT.

The CDR3 loop reads CSVPRTGGTNEQFF. In nucleotides, the CDR3 is TGCAGCGTTCCCCGGACAGGGGGTACCAATGAGCAGTTCTTC. The chain has TRBV29-1 and TRBJ2-1; 10 nucleotides match TRBD1. This CDR3 region has 14 residues. The germline gives CDR1 SQVTM, CDR2 ANQGSEA. V shed 5 bases and J 6 bases; nucleotides not matched to a gene: 7.

Ten or more counts support this clonotype. CDR3 in DNA: TGCGCCAGCAGCTTGGAGGCGTTAGGCCGACGTAATTCACCCCTCCACTTT. It encodes CASSLEALGRRNSPLHF. The gene calls are TRBV5-1 and TRBJ1-6; D remains ambiguous. Trimming took 0 bases from V and 6 from J, leaving 16 bases between them. Germline lookup yields CDR1 SGHRS and CDR2 YFSETQ. This CDR3 comprises 17 residues.

The sample holds many counts of this clonotype. This chain connects TRBV7-2 to TRBJ1-2; 12 positions agree with TRBD1. Germline trimming cut 1 base from V and 7 bases from J; bases unmatched to any gene: 4. The length of the CDR3 is 15 residues. Germline lookup yields CDR1 SGHTA and CDR2 FQGNSA. CDR3 nucleotides: TGTGCCAGCAGCTTAGTGGGACAGGGGGCGCTTGGCTACACCTTC. Its translation: CASSLVGQGALGYTF. Combining the CDR3 with reference TRBV7-2 and TRBJ1-2 gives the whole variable domain GAGVSQSPSNKVTEKGKDVELRCDPISGHTALYWYRQSLGQGLEFLIYFQGNSAPDKSGLPSDRFSAERTGGSVSTLTIQRTQQEDSAVYLCASSLVGQGALGYTFGSGTRLTVV.

This clonotype showed up many times. The chain employs TRBV7-2 and TRBJ2-1; 7 bases are a match to TRBD2. J was trimmed by 0 bases and V by 9 bases; bases with no gene match: 5. CDR1 SGHTA and CDR2 FQGNSA come from the germline V gene. The CDR3 is made up of 14 amino acids. CDR3 region: CASMRGISYNEQFF. The DNA for the CDR3 is TGTGCCAGTATGCGGGGGATCTCCTACAATGAGCAGTTCTTC.

CDR3 sequence (DNA): TGTGCCAGCAGCCTCCGGGCTCGTACCTACAATGAGCAGTTCTTC. Translated: CASSLRARTYNEQFF. The chain combines TRBV11-1 with TRBJ2-1; unclear D gene. CDR3 length equals 15 residues. Germline lookup yields CDR1 SGHAT and CDR2 FQDESV (reference sequence). V lost 5 bases to trimming and J lost 2 bases, with 13 bases between them.